What follows is one T cell receptor (beta chain) and its context. The CDR3 runs 16 residues. Germline lookup yields CDR1 SNHLY and CDR2 FYNNEI. The trim removed 0 bases at V and 1 base at J, leaving 5 bases unmatched. The data are from a study of shared clonotypes between healthy human individuals. On the study more broadly: Used for every donor were three CD4 naive, three CD4 memory, two CD8 naive and one CD8 memory plate.

Recent acute infections and vaccinations were absent in the healthy HIV-negative adult donors. Partitioning of CD4+ cells yielded a CD45RA+ naive subset and a CD45RA-negative memory subset. The repertoire was sequenced with immunoSEQ multiplex PCR; TCRdb's copy has only in-frame clones and lacks some. The sample lists 2 million or so clones; 85% to 95% were seen once. The clonotype comes from a man younger than 30 in good health. The sample consisted of naive CD4+ T cells sorted from blood. Subset defined: CD45RA+ positively selected. This chain joins TRBV2 and TRBJ2-5, with 7 bases that match TRBD1. The CDR3 here is CASSEAVRGPQETQYF. The DNA of the CDR3 is TGTGCCAGCAGTGAAGCGGTGAGGGGGCCCCAAGAGACCCAGTACTTC.